A selection of T cell receptor beta chains follows, all from one sample in a study of tumor and adjacent non-tumor tissue in lung cancer. TCRdb reanalysed the multiplex PCR reads using MiXCR and keeps one entry per CDR3 protein. The repertoire holds 48,000 or so distinct CDR3 sequences, with about 68% as singletons. Sequenced sample: distant non-tumor lung tissue. These receptors all stem from a woman in her sixties or seventies with non-small cell lung cancer. The CDR3 runs from the conserved cysteine through the conserved F or W. The order of the fields is D gene, clone size, J gene, V gene, CDR3 DNA, CDR3 protein. The D gene is left open where the match is weak. Only some rows state a clone size, as once, few, many or a class for expanded clones.

NA	once	TRBJ1-1	TRBV6-5	TGTACCAGTAGTTACTCCAGGGTCCTGAGCACTGGAGCTTTCTTT	CTSSYSRVLSTGAFF
NA	NA	TRBJ2-7	TRBV11-1	TGTGCCAGCAGCTCAGTAGGCGATTTCGCGAGGTTCTTC	CASSSVGDFARFF
NA	NA	TRBJ2-7	TRBV4-2	TGTGCCAGCAGCCATGATCTCAGCGGGACAATCTCCTACGAGCAGTACTTC	CASSHDLSGTISYEQYF
NA	NA	TRBJ2-1	TRBV12-3/TRBV12-4	TGTGCCAGTAGTTTAGTGACTAGGGAACTTAGTGAGGAGTTCTTC	CASSLVTRELSEEFF
TRBD1	NA	TRBJ2-7	TRBV28	TGTGCCTGCAGTTTATGGGGGGGACAGGGGGGCGAAGCCTACGAGCAGTACTTC	CACSLWGGQGGEAYEQYF
TRBD1	many	TRBJ2-7	TRBV5-6	TGTGCCAGCAGCCAAACCGGACAGGGGTCGAACGAGCAGTACTTC	CASSQTGQGSNEQYF
TRBD2	NA	TRBJ2-3	TRBV5-4	TGTGCTAGCAGCCGGGGGGGACTTGTGACAGATACGCAGTATTTT	CASSRGGLVTDTQYF
TRBD2	NA	TRBJ2-7	TRBV4-2	TGTTCCAGCAGCCAAGTTTTCATTAGATTACTAGCGGGATTACTGAGCTCCTACGAGCAGTACTTC	CSSSQVFIRLLAGLLSSYEQYF
NA	NA	TRBJ2-1	TRBV6-5	TGTGCCAGCAGTTATTTATGGGGTGCTGAGCAGTTCTTC	CASSYLWGAEQFF
NA	once	TRBJ2-5	TRBV11-2	TGTGCCAGCAAGCGGCAAGAGACCCAGTACTTC	CASKRQETQYF
TRBD2	NA	TRBJ2-7	TRBV7-9	TGTGCCAGCAGCGAAAGTAGCGGGAGTGGCGAGCAGTACTTC	CASSESSGSGEQYF
NA	NA	TRBJ1-3	TRBV29-1	TGCAGCGAGCGTGGCGGGGAAGTAGGAAGCACCATATATTTT	CSERGGEVGSTIYF
NA	NA	TRBJ1-3	TRBV12-3/TRBV12-4	TGTGCCAGTAGACAGGACTCTGTAAACACCATATATTTT	CASRQDSVNTIYF
TRBD1	NA	TRBJ2-7	TRBV6-5	TGTGCCGCCACGGGACAGGGTCGCATCAAGCGGTACTTC	CAATGQGRIKRYF
TRBD1	NA	TRBJ1-2	TRBV30	TGTGTCTGGGGGACAGTGAATGGCTACACCTTC	CVWGTVNGYTF
TRBD1	many	TRBJ1-4	TRBV7-9	TGTGCCAGCAGCTCCTGGACAGGCCAGGGGAATGAAAAACTGTTTTTT	CASSSWTGQGNEKLFF
TRBD2	many	TRBJ2-1	TRBV20-1	TGCAGTGCTAGAGATGGCGCGGGAGTTTACAATGAGCAGTTCTTC	CSARDGAGVYNEQFF
TRBD2	once	TRBJ2-1	TRBV11-2	TGTGCCAGCAGCTTAGGGATCATCGGGACTAGCGGGGACCTCTCCTACAATGAGCAGTTCTTC	CASSLGIIGTSGDLSYNEQFF
NA	NA	TRBJ2-6	TRBV2	TGTGCCAGCAAACCGGACGTCTCTGGGGCCAACGCCCTGACTTTC	CASKPDVSGANALTF
TRBD2	NA	TRBJ2-7	TRBV4-2	TGTGCCAACAGCCAAGATCAGACTAGCGGGTGTAACGAGCAGTACTTC	CANSQDQTSGCNEQYF
NA	NA	TRBJ1-2	TRBV7-9	TGTTCCAGCAGCCTAACACGGGGAGCTAACTATGGCTACACCTTC	CSSSLTRGANYGYTF
NA	NA	TRBJ2-1	TRBV6-1	TGTGCCAGCAGTAGCAGATCGGCGGAGGGATCAGGGGAACAGTTCTTC	CASSSRSAEGSGEQFF
TRBD1	NA	TRBJ1-5	TRBV11-3	TGTGCCAGCGTCTTTAGAGGGGGCGCAGGAGATACGCAGCATTTT	CASVFRGGAGDTQHF
NA	NA	TRBJ2-3	TRBV5-4	TGTGCCAGCAACGGCGGTGGGGTGAACACAGATAGGCAGTATTTT	CASNGGGVNTDRQYF
NA	many	TRBJ2-3	TRBV6-5	TGTGCCAGCAGTTGGGGAACTATGATGGATACGCAGTATTTT	CASSWGTMMDTQYF
NA	NA	TRBJ1-3	TRBV5-5	TGTGCCGGCAGCCCACTTGGGGGGTACGACAACATATATTTT	CAGSPLGGYDNIYF
NA	many	TRBJ2-5	TRBV29-1	TGCAGCGCGACAGGAGTGAGCGAGACCCAGTACTTC	CSATGVSETQYF
TRBD2	many	TRBJ2-1	TRBV4-2	TGTGCCAGCAGCCAATCCATAGCGGGAGGGTCAGAGCAGTTCTTC	CASSQSIAGGSEQFF
NA	NA	TRBJ2-1	TRBV29-1	TGCAGCGTCCGGGACTGCAAGGGGGACAATGAGCAGTTCTTC	CSVRDCKGDNEQFF
NA	NA	TRBJ1-1	TRBV20-1	TGCAGTGCCCTAGCCGGGGGATTAAACACTGAAGCTTTCTTT	CSALAGGLNTEAFF
TRBD1	once	TRBJ2-6	TRBV28	TGTGCCAGCAGTATTTCCCAGTACCGGGACAGGGACTCTGGGGCCAGCGTCCTGACTTTC	CASSISQYRDRDSGASVLTF
NA	NA	TRBJ2-4	TRBV13	TGTGCCAGCAGCTCCCCGCAGGATAGCGAAAACATTCAGTATTTC	CASSSPQDSENIQYF
NA	NA	TRBJ2-3	TRBV11-2	TGTGTCAGCAACTTAGGGGGAGAAGATACGCAGTATTTT	CVSNLGGEDTQYF
TRBD1	NA	TRBJ2-7	TRBV2	TGTGCCAGCAGTGTGGACAGGGTCTCCTACGAGCAGTACTTC	CASSVDRVSYEQYF
TRBD2	NA	TRBJ2-7	TRBV5-1	TGTGCCAGCAGGGAATATGCCGAGACTAGCGGCTACGAGCAGTACTTC	CASREYAETSGYEQYF
NA	many	TRBJ1-1	TRBV5-1	TGCGCCAGCAGCTCGGACAGCCCTGAAGCTTTCTTT	CASSSDSPEAFF
NA	NA	TRBJ2-3	TRBV5-4	TGTGTCAGCAGTGCTGGGGGGCGGAGCACAGGTACGCAGTATTTT	CVSSAGGRSTGTQYF
NA	NA	TRBJ2-7	TRBV6-2/TRBV6-3	TGTGCCAGCAGTTCCCTCGATCCCCCGGGGGCGCTTACCAACGAGCAGTATTTC	CASSSLDPPGALTNEQYF
NA	NA	TRBJ2-5	TRBV5-4	TGTGCCAGAAGCCACGGGCTTTACCAACAGGGTCACCAAGAGACCCACTACTTC	CARSHGLYQQGHQETHYF
NA	NA	TRBJ2-1	TRBV20-1	TGCAGTGCTAGTACCGACTCCTACAATGAGCAGTTCTTC	CSASTDSYNEQFF
NA	many	TRBJ2-1	TRBV10-1	TGCGCCAGCAGTGAGTCTGGGTTTCACGGGCAGGCTTCGCAGTTCTTC	CASSESGFHGQASQFF
TRBD2	NA	TRBJ2-5	TRBV28	TGTGCCAGCAGGCGGCCGGCGGGAGTAGGAGGGACCCAGTACTTC	CASRRPAGVGGTQYF
NA	NA	TRBJ1-2	TRBV30	TGTGCCTGGAGTCCGGACAATAACTATGACTATACCTTC	CAWSPDNNYDYTF
TRBD1	NA	TRBJ1-6	TRBV4-1	TGCGTCAGCAGCCAGCCGGACAGGGAAGGGGAGTCACCCCTCCACTTT	CVSSQPDREGESPLHF
NA	NA	TRBJ1-1	TRBV20-1	TGCAGTGCTGTAAGAACCGGACGGAGAAACACTGAAGCTTTCTTT	CSAVRTGRRNTEAFF
NA	NA	TRBJ2-3	TRBV10-1	TGCGCTAGCAGTGAAGTGGAGGGGATGCAGTATTTT	CASSEVEGMQYF
TRBD2	many	TRBJ2-1	TRBV5-1	TGCGCCAGCAGCTTAGCGGGAGTAACCTACAATGAGCAGTTCTTC	CASSLAGVTYNEQFF
TRBD2	NA	TRBJ2-3	TRBV4-2	TGTGCCATCAGCCAAGATGGGAGGGCGGTAGATACTCAGTATTTT	CAISQDGRAVDTQYF
NA	NA	TRBJ1-5	TRBV6-5	TGTACCAGCAGTAAGAATCGGGGACCACAGCATTTT	CTSSKNRGPQHF